This TCR beta chain originates from a study of blood T cell repertoires in COVID-19. J gave up 3 bases and V 4 bases, and 4 bases lay outside the gene matches. The CDR3 contains 15 residues. Germline-derived CDR1 and CDR2 are LGHNT and FRNRAP. Profiling relied on immunoSEQ multiplex PCR, and the TCRdb table lists in-frame clones only, not all of them. The repertoire consists of around 200,000 clones, with 75% to 90% occurring once and the leading ten covering around 9%. The sequence was obtained from a man aged 35-49 years who had recovered from COVID-19. The sample comprised PBMCs or T cells enriched from blood (not recorded which). The chain is built from TRBV12-5 and TRBJ1-5; 9 nucleotides agree with TRBD1. CDR3 DNA: TGTGCTAGTGGTTCGGGACAGGGAGACAATCAGCCCCAGCATTTT. Amino acids: CASGSGQGDNQPQHF.